The entry below gives a single TCR beta chain sequence along with its context. Its antigen is not yet known. It has no much larger one-base neighbor in the sample; base qualities were not kept. TCRbeta CDR3 regions were amplified from genomic DNA by means of the immunoSEQ Assay, a bias-controlled multiplex PCR. In the paper's pipeline: The number of nucleated cells in each sample was estimated by amplification of reference gene primers within the assay. To quantify the absolute abundance of each unique TCRbeta CDR3 rearrangement, sequence reads were collapsed and filtered. Productive Simpson clonality was computed per sample as the square root of Simpson's diversity index over productive rearrangements. TCRdb limited this immuneACCESS table to in-frame rearrangements with V and J called. A share of clones is missing; checked studies link under half to unresolved V genes, and the rest is unexplained. D and trimming come from the DNA, and the V and J calls and clone size come from that table. This sample has 250,000 to 300,000 clones in its table, and 80% to 90% of those were observed once. The top ten clones comprise less than 15% of the sample.

This record comes from a study of blood T cell repertoires in COVID-19 (dated by TCRdb to 2018 to 2021). At the level of the whole study: Samples from collaborators originated in the United States, Italy and Spain and spanned both the acute and convalescent phases of COVID-19. The material from the prospective study consisted of cDNA or gDNA derived from T cells, B-cell-depleted T cells, or PBMCs. Subjects who had been exposed to COVID-19, were actively infected with it, or had recovered from it provided the deeply sampled blood TCRbeta repertoires that made up the dataset. The repertoires were released in a freely available public database meant as a resource for research on the immune response to SARS-CoV-2. Samples came from the ongoing ImmuneRACE study (first 160 participants) plus 1,254 subjects from 6 global collaborators. The sample metadata nearly always contained a de-identified subject ID, COVID-19 status, age in years and sex. Where HLA class I and class II types were available, the types were taken from metadata supplied by the sample provider, not from assay-based typing. General findings and caveats noted by the study authors: The amount of clinical and demographic metadata varied by source and participant and was provided uncurated.

Trimming at the junction amounts to 6 bases on V and 2 bases on J, and the germline ends lie 3 bases apart. The CDR3 runs 11 amino acids, cysteine and phenylalanine included. Only the CDR3 portion is preserved as DNA: 33 bases, with reading frame beginning at the first base. One collaborating source in Seattle enrolled patients while the patients were actively infected and followed the patients over time throughout the course of disease. Collaborating institutions collected whole blood in K2EDTA tubes following their own protocols. For TCRbeta analysis, collaborators shipped samples in one of three forms: frozen whole blood, isolated PBMCs, or DNA extracted from either of those sample types.

This sequence uses TRBV12-3 or TRBV12-4 and TRBJ2-3; the D gene cannot be named for sure. This sequence originates from a woman aged 70-85 years with COVID-19, enrolled during active disease. The sequencing sample was made of peripheral blood. This receptor has the CDR3 CASSYTDTQYF. The DNA is as follows: TGTGCCAGCAGCTACACAGATACGCAGTATTTT.